The clone carrying this TCR beta chain was counted ten times or more. Its antigen is not known. With a much larger clone just one base away, this may be a read error. The entry originates in a study of blood T cells in healthy people across ages. For the study at large: Per two T cells, about one barcoded beta molecule was captured through template switching.

The people who gave samples were healthy Caucasians from Russia, aged roughly 6 to 100. The authors ran a second PCR of about 6 to 11 cycles using a sample-barcoded 5' primer and a J-beta primer mix. MiXCR, applied by TCRdb to the 5' RACE reads, yields one record per CDR3 protein. This table holds hundreds of thousands of distinct CDR3 sequences, roughly 30% found once. CDR1 is DFQATT, CDR2 SNEGSKA, per germline (reference sequence). The CDR3 sequence is 14 residues long. Trimming stripped 6 bases from V and 4 bases from J, with 18 bases between. Study-wide points: PBMCs left unsorted prevented a conclusive naive versus antigen-experienced comparison.

This TCR was sampled from a woman older than 75 in good health. The sample consisted of blood. The rearrangement links TRBV20-1 to TRBJ2-5; D may be TRBD2 (6 bases). The CDR3 region is CSAGLRGRRETQYF. CDR3 in DNA: TGCAGTGCCGGGTTGCGGGGTAGAAGAGAGACCCAGTACTTC.